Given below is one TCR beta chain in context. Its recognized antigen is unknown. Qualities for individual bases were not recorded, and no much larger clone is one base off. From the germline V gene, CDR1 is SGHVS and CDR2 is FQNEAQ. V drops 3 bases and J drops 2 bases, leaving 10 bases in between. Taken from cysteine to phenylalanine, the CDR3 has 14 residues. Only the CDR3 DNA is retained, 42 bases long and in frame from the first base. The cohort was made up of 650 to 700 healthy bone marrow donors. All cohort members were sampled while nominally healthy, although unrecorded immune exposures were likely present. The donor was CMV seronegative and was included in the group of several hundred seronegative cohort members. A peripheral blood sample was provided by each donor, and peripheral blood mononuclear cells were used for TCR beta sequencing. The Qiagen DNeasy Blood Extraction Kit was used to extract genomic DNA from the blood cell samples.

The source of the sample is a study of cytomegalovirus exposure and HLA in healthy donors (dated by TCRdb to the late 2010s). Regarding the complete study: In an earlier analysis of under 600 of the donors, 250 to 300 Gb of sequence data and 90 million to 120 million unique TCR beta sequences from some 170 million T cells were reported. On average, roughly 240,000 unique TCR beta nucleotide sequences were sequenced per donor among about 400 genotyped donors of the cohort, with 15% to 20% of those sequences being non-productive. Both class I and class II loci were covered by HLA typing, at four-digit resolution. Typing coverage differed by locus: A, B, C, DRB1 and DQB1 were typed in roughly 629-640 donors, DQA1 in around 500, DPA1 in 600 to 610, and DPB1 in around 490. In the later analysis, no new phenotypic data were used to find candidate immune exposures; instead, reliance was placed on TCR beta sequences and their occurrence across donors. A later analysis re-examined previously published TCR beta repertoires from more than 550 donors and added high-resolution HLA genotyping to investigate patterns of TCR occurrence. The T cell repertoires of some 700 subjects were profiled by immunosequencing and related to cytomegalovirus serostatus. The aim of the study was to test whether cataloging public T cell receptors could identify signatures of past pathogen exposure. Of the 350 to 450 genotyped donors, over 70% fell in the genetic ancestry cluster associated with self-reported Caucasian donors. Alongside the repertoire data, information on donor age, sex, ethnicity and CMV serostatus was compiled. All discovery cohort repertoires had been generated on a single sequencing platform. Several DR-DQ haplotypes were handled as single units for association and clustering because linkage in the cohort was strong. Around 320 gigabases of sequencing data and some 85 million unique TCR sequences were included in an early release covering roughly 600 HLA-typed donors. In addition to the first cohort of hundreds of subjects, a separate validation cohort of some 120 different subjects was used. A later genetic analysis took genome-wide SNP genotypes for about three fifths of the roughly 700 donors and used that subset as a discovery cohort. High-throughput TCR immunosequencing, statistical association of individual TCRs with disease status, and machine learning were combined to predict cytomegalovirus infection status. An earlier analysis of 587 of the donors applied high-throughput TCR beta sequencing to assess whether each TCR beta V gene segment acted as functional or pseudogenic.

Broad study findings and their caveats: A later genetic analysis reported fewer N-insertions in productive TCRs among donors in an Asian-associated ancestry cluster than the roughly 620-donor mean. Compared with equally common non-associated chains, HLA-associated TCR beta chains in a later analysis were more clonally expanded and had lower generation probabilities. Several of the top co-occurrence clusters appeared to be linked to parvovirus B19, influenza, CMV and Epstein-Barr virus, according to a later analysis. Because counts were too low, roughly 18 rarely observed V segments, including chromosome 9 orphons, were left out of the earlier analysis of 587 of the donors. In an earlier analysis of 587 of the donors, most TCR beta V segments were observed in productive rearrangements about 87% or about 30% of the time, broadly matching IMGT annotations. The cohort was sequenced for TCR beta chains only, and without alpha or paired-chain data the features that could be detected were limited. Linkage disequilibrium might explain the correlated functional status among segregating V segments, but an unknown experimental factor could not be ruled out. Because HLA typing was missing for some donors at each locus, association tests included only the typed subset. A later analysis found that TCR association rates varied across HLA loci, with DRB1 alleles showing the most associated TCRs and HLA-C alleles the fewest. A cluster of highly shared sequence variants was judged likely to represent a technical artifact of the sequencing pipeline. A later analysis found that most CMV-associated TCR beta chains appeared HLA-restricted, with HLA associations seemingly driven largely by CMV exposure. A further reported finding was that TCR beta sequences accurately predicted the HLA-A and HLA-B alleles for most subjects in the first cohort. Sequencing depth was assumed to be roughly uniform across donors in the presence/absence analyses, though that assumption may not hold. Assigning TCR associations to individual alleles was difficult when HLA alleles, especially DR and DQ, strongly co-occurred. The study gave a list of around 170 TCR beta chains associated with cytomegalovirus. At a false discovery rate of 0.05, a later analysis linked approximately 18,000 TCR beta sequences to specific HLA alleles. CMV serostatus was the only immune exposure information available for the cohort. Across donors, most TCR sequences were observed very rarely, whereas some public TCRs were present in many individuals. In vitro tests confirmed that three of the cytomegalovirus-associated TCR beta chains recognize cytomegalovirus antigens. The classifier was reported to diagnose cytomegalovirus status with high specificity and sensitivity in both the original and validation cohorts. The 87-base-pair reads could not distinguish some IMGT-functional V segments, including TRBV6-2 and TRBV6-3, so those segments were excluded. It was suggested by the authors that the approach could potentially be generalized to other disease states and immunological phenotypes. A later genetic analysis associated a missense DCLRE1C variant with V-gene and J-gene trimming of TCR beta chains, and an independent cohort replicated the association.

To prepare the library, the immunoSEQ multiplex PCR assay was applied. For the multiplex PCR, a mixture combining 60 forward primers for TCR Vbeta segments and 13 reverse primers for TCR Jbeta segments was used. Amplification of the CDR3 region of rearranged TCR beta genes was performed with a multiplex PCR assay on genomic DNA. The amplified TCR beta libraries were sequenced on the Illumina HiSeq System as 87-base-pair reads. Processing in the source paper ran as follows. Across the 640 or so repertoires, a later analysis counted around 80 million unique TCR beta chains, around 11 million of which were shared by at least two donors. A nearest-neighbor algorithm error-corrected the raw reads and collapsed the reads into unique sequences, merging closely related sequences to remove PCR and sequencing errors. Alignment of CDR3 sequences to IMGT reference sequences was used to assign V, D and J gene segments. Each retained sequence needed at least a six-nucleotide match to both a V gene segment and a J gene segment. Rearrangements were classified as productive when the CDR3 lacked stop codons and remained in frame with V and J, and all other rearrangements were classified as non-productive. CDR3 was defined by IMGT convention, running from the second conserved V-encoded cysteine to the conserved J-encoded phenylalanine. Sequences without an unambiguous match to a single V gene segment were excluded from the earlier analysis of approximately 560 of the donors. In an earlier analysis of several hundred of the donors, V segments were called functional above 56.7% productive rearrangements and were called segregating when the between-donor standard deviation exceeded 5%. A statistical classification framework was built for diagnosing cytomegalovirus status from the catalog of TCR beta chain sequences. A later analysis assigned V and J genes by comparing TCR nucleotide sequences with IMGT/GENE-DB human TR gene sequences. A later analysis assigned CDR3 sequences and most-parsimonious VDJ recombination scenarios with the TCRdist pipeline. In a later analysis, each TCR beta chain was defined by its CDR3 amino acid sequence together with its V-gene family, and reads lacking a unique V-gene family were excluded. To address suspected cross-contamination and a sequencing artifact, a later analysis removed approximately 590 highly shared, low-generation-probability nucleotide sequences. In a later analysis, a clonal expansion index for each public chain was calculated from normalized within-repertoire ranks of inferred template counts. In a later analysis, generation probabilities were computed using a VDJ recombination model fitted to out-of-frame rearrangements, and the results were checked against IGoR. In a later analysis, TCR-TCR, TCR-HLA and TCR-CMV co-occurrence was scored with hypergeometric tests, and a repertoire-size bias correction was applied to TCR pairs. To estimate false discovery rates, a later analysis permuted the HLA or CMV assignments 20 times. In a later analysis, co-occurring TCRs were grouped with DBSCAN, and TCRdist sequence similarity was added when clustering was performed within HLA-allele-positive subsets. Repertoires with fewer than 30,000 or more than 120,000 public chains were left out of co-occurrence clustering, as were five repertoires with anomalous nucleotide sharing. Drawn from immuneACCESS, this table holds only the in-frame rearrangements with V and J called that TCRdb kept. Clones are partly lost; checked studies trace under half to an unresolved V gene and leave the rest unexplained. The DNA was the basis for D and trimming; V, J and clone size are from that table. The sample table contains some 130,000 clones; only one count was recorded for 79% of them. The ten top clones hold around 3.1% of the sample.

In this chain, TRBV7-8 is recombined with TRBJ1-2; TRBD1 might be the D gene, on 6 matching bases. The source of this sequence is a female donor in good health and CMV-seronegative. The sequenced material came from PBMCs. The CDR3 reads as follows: CASSFSGANYGYTF. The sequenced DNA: TGTGCCAGCAGCTTCTCAGGGGCGAACTATGGCTACACCTTC.